These 21 T cell receptor beta chains share one sample of origin, sequenced in a study of neoadjuvant nivolumab and ipilimumab in lung cancer. Profiling relied on immunoSEQ multiplex PCR, and the TCRdb table lists in-frame clones only, not all of them. Of 39,000 or so clones detected, roughly 89% appear once; the ten largest clones hold approximately 3.3%. The sequenced sample was peripheral blood, obtained before neoadjuvant nivolumab, alone or with ipilimumab. The receptors here all came from an adult with non-small cell lung cancer.

V and J are TRBV18 and TRBJ1-4, with D unclear. Trimming removed 0 bases from V and 8 bases from J, with 13 bases in between. CDR3 size: 15 residues. CDR1 is KGHSH, CDR2 LQKENI, per germline. CDR3 sequence reads: CASSPPVRTAEKLFF. CDR3 sequence (DNA): TGTGCCAGCTCACCACCCGTAAGGACGGCGGAAAAACTGTTTTTT.

The chain combines TRBV5-1 with TRBJ2-1, with no clear D. The CDR3 extends over 15 amino acids. CDR1 and CDR2 from the germline V gene are SGHRS and YFSETQ. Trimming stripped 1 base from V and 4 bases from J, with 12 bases between. CDR3 coding DNA: TGCGCCAGCAGCTTGAAGGGCGGCCTATACAATGAGCAGTTCTTC. Translated: CASSLKGGLYNEQFF.

This chain uses TRBV2 with TRBJ2-3, with TRBD2 identical over 9 bases. Germline CDR1 is SNHLY and CDR2 is FYNNEI. The CDR3 runs to 15 residues. V shed 6 bases, J shed 3 bases, and the junction held 7 bases outside the gene matches. CDR3 bases: TGTGCCAGCAGATGGACTAGCGTCGGTACAGATACGCAGTATTTT. Translating gives CASRWTSVGTDTQYF.

V and J are TRBV9 and TRBJ2-5; 7 bases agree with TRBD1. The ends lost 2 bases at V and 5 bases at J; junction bases unmatched: 3. Germline V gene lookup returns CDR1 SGDLS and CDR2 YYNGEE. The CDR3 consists of 13 residues. This CDR3 is CASSVETGETQYF. CDR3 nucleotides: TGTGCCAGCAGCGTTGAGACAGGGGAGACCCAGTACTTC.

CDR3 bases: TGTGCCAGCAGTTTACAGGGGACTGTTGGAGAGACCCAGTACTTC. Translated, it gives CASSLQGTVGETQYF. The chain links TRBV28 to TRBJ2-5, with D perhaps given as TRBD1 or TRBD2 (6 bases each). The length of the CDR3 is 15 residues. Germline V gene data show CDR1 as MDHEN and CDR2 as SYDVKM. The V and J ends lost 2 bases and 4 bases respectively, with 14 bases between them.

This clone appeared a few times. The chain employs TRBV6-1 and TRBJ2-2; 10 nucleotides match TRBD2. There are 15 residues in the CDR3. Germline V gene sequence: CDR1 MNHNS, CDR2 SASEGT. With 3 bases clipped from V and 4 bases from J, the junction kept 2 bases outside the gene matches. This CDR3 is CASSESSGSTGELFF. CDR3 DNA sequence: TGTGCCAGCAGTGAGTCTAGCGGGAGCACCGGGGAGCTGTTTTTT.

The chain employs TRBV5-1 and TRBJ2-3; the D gene could be TRBD1 or TRBD2 (5 bases each). From germline, CDR1 is SGHRS and CDR2 YFSETQ. The CDR3 length is 15 residues. V shed 1 base and J shed 0 bases, with 9 bases lying between them. CDR3 protein: CASSLLGESTDTQYF. DNA of the CDR3: TGCGCCAGCAGCTTGTTGGGGGAAAGCACAGATACGCAGTATTTT.

The chain has TRBV11-2 and TRBJ2-1; 7 nucleotides match TRBD2. The germline V gene encodes CDR1 SGHAT and CDR2 FQNNGV. The trim removed 6 bases at V and 2 bases at J, leaving 7 bases unmatched. This CDR3 contains 15 residues. CDR3 in DNA: TGTGCCAGCAGTGATAGCGGGCGCGCCTACAATGAGCAGTTCTTC. Amino acid sequence: CASSDSGRAYNEQFF.

The chain links TRBV5-6 to TRBJ2-1; 7 bases map to TRBD2. J gave up 12 bases and V 0 bases, and 3 bases lay outside the gene matches. CDR1 and CDR2 from the germline V gene are SGHDT and YYEEEE. The CDR3 covers 12 residues. In DNA form, the CDR3 reads TGTGCCAGCAGCTTGGTGGGGGAGGGGCAGTTCTTC. Translating gives CASSLVGEGQFF.

The V and J genes are TRBV7-9 and TRBJ2-5, with D perhaps being TRBD1 or TRBD2 (7 bases each). The CDR3 totals 19 residues. With 6 bases removed from V and 5 bases from J, the gap between germline ends came to 31 bases. CDR1 is SEHNR and CDR2 is FQNEAQ in the germline V gene (reference sequence). The CDR3 sequence: CASSTTISWWGGGRETQYF. CDR3 nucleotide sequence: TGTGCCAGCAGTACAACGATAAGCTGGTGGGGAGGGGGCCGGGAGACCCAGTACTTC.

The V and J genes are TRBV15 and TRBJ2-3; TRBD2 matches 8 bases. The CDR3 is 17 amino acids. Trimming took 0 bases from V and 3 from J; bases not matched to a gene: 8. CDR1 is LNHNV, CDR2 YYDKDF, per germline (reference sequence). CDR3 amino acids: CATSRDAAGGLTDTQYF. The CDR3 DNA sequence: TGTGCCACCAGCAGAGATGCGGCGGGAGGTTTGACAGATACGCAGTATTTT. The entire variable domain, with the rest obtained from reference TRBV15 and TRBJ2-3, is as follows: DAMVIQNPRYQVTQFGKPVTLSCSQTLNHNVMYWYQQKSSQAPKLLFHYYDKDFNNEADTPDNFQSRRPNTSFCFLDIRSPGLGDTAMYLCATSRDAAGGLTDTQYFGPGTRLTVL.

The chain couples TRBV15 to TRBJ1-4; TRBD1 might be the D (6 bases). Germline V gives CDR1 LNHNV, CDR2 YYDKDF (reference sequence). The germline V and J ends were trimmed by 3 bases and 4 bases, with 12 bases remaining between them. The CDR3 spans 15 residues. CDR3 nucleotides: TGTGCCACCAGCAGCCAGGGGCTGGGTAATGAAAAACTGTTTTTT. This translates into CATSSQGLGNEKLFF.

The rearrangement joins TRBV19 to TRBJ2-7; D may be TRBD2 (6 bases). Germline V lookup: CDR1 LNHDA, CDR2 SQIVND (reference sequence). Trimming left V 5 bases short and J 4 bases short, with 12 bases between. The CDR3 length is 13 residues. CDR3 region: CASSAGRKYEQYF. In DNA, the CDR3 is TGTGCCAGTAGTGCGGGACGCAAATACGAGCAGTACTTC.

This clone has just one count. This rearrangement joins TRBV11-2 to TRBJ2-5; D is perhaps TRBD2 (7 bases). The germline V gene encodes CDR1 SGHAT and CDR2 FQNNGV. This CDR3 is 14 amino acids long. V was shortened by 6 bases and J by 4 bases, with 15 bases between the two germline ends. As DNA, the CDR3 is TGTGCCAGCAGAGAGAGGGGGGGACGAGAGACCCAGTACTTC. Protein sequence: CASRERGGRETQYF.

The genes are TRBV30 and TRBJ2-2, with a weak D call TRBD1 (7 bases). Trimming cost V 3 bases and J 5 bases, with 13 bases left between them. The CDR3 has 14 residues. Germline V lookup: CDR1 GTSNPN, CDR2 SVGIG (reference sequence). In DNA form, the CDR3 reads TGTGCCTGGAGCCGACAGGGAGGTACCGGGGAGCTGTTTTTT. It encodes CAWSRQGGTGELFF.

The chain recombines TRBV7-9 with TRBJ2-7, with a possible D match to TRBD2 (5 bases). V lost 5 bases and J lost 7, with 9 bases in between. Germline V lookup: CDR1 SEHNR, CDR2 FQNEAQ (reference sequence). The CDR3 contains 11 residues. The CDR3 DNA reads TGTGCCAGCAGCATAAGGGAGGAGCAGTACTTC. Encoded protein: CASSIREEQYF.

This rearrangement joins TRBV11-2 to TRBJ2-5; D call uncertain. Germline V gives CDR1 SGHAT, CDR2 FQNNGV. The CDR3 runs 13 residues. V lost 1 base to trimming and J lost 4 bases, with 7 bases between them. The CDR3 spells CASSLGRVETQYF. As DNA, the CDR3 is TGTGCCAGCAGCTTAGGACGGGTAGAGACCCAGTACTTC.

This clone was seen just once. J is TRBJ2-2 and V is TRBV5-4; D ambiguous. With 0 bases removed from V and 7 bases from J, the gap between germline ends came to 7 bases. Germline lookup yields CDR1 SGHNT and CDR2 YYREEE (reference sequence). The CDR3 spans 13 residues. The CDR3 DNA is TGTGCCAGCAGCTTGGGGCGGTTCGGGGAGCTGTTTTTT. Protein: CASSLGRFGELFF. Drawing the rest from reference TRBV5-4 and TRBJ2-2, the complete variable domain is ETGVTQSPTHLIKTRGQQVTLRCSSQSGHNTVSWYQQALGQGPQFIFQYYREEENGRGNFPPRFSGLQFPNYSSELNVNALELDDSALYLCASSLGRFGELFFGEGSRLTVL.

The chain employs TRBV4-2 and TRBJ2-7; D gene ambiguous. Trimming cost V 0 bases and J 3 bases, with 3 bases left between them. Germline assignment: CDR1 LGHNA and CDR2 YNFKEQ. This CDR3 contains 12 residues. CDR3 coding DNA: TGTGCCAGCAGCCAAGAAAACTACGAGCAGTACTTC. It encodes CASSQENYEQYF.

The J gene is TRBJ1-2, the V gene TRBV10-3; no clear D gene. CDR1 is ENHRY, CDR2 SYGVKD, per germline. Trimming left V 8 bases short and J 8 bases short, with 12 bases between. The CDR3 spans 11 residues. CDR3 DNA: TGTGCCATCCGGGCGGCTAAGGGCTACACCTTC. Amino acid sequence: CAIRAAKGYTF.

The chain uses TRBV27 and TRBJ2-7, with a tentative D call TRBD2 (5 bases). From germline, CDR1 is MNHEY and CDR2 SMNVEV (reference sequence). Between the trimmed V and J ends, which lost 3 bases and 6 bases, there was a span of 24 bases. CDR3 length equals 17 residues. The CDR3, as DNA: TGTGCCAGCAGTTTTCTTCCGTCGGGGTTTGCTTTGGCCGAGCAGTACTTC. Translating it yields CASSFLPSGFALAEQYF.